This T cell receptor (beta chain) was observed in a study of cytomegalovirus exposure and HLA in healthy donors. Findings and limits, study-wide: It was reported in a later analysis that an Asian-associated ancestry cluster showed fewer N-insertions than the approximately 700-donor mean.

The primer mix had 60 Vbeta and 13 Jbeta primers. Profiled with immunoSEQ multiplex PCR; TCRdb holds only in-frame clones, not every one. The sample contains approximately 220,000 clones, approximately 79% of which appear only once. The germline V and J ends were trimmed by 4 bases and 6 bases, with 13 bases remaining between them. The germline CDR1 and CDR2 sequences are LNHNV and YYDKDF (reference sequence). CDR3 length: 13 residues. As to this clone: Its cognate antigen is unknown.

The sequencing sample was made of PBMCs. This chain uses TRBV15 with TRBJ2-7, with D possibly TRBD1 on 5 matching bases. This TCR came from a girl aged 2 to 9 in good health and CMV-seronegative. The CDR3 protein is CATSTRAAGEQYF. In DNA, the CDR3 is TGTGCCACCAGCACCAGGGCGGCTGGCGAGCAGTACTTC.